The T cell receptor beta chain under discussion was sequenced for a study of shared clonotypes between healthy human individuals. Points from the study as a whole: Clonotypes shared by all four donors outscored non-shared clonotypes in generation probability. Across subsets, estimated richness was generally greater for naive than for memory populations.

In its sample, this clone was seen once. Antigen: not known. Each subset's genomic DNA was split evenly across several immunoSEQ plates. When replicate PCRs were run on sorted subsets, they used around 200 ng DNA, about 30,000 T cell genomes. TCRdb's table, derived via immunoSEQ multiplex PCR, lists solely in-frame clones and lacks some. In the table there are approximately 640,000 clones, about two thirds of which are singletons. V shed 1 base and J 2 bases; nucleotides not matched to a gene: 10. CDR3 length equals 19 residues. The receptor comes from a woman aged 25 to 39 in good health. The chain recombines TRBV23-1 with TRBJ2-1, with 11 bases aligning to TRBD2. TRBV23-1 is flagged as an ORF with uncertain function. The sample comprised memory CD4+ T cells sorted from blood. Subset described: CD45RA-negative fraction. CDR3 sequence: CASSQLGKLAGAPYNEQFF. CDR3 sequence (DNA): TGCGCCAGCAGTCAATTGGGTAAACTAGCGGGAGCTCCCTACAATGAGCAGTTCTTC.